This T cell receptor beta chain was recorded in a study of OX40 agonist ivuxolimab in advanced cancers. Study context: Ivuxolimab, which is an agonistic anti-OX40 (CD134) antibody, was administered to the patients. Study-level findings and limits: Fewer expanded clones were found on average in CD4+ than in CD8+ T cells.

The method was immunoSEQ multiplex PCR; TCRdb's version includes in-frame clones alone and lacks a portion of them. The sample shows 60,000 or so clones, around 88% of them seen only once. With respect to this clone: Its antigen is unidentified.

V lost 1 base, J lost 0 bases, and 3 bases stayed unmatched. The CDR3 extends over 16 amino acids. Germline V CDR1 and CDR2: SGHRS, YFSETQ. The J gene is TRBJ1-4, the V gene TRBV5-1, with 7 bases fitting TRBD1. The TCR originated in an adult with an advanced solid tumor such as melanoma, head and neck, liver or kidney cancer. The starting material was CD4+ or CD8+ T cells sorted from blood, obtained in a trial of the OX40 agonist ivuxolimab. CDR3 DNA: TGCGCCAGCAGCTTGACAGGGGAAGCAACTAATGAAAAACTGTTTTTT. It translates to CASSLTGEATNEKLFF.